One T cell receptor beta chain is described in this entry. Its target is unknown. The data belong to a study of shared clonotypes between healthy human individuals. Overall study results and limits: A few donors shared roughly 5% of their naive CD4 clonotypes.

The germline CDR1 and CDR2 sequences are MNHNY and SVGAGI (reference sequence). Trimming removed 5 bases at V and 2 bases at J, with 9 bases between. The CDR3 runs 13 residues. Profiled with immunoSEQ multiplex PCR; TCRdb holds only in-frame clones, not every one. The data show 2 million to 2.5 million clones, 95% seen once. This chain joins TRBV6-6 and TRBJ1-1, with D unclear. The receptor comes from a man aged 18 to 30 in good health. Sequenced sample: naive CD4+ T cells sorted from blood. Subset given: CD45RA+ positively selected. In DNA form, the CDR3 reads TGTGCCAGCAGTGTAGACACTAACACTGAAGCTTTCTTT. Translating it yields CASSVDTNTEAFF.